Each of the 10 T cell receptor beta chains below was sequenced from the same sample in a study of T cell responses to AZD1222 COVID-19 vaccine. TCRdb's table, derived via immunoSEQ multiplex PCR, lists solely in-frame clones and lacks some. The table shows approximately 140,000 clones, with 80% to 95% occurring only once. The sample was peripheral blood, taken 28 days after the second AZD1222 dose. These receptors originate from an adult who received the AZD1222 COVID-19 vaccine.

The sample holds a few counts of this clone. This chain joins TRBV7-2 and TRBJ1-6; the D gene is possibly TRBD1 (6 bases). The CDR3 extends over 16 amino acids. Looked up from germline, CDR1 is SGHTA and CDR2 is FQGNSA. V shed 5 bases and J shed 0 bases, with 11 bases lying between them. The CDR3 DNA reads as TGTGCCAGCAGCAACAGGGCGAGCTCCTATAATTCACCCCTCCACTTT. Translating it yields CASSNRASSYNSPLHF.

This chain uses TRBV28 with TRBJ1-1, with D perhaps TRBD1 (5 bases). V was cut by 4 bases and J by 0 bases, with 12 bases left in between. In germline, CDR1 is MDHEN, CDR2 SYDVKM. The CDR3 loop spans 15 amino acids. The chain's CDR3 is CASSWFRVMNTEAFF. For the CDR3, the DNA is TGTGCCAGCAGTTGGTTCAGGGTCATGAACACTGAAGCTTTCTTT.

This chain uses TRBV7-3 with TRBJ2-2, with 10 bases that match TRBD2. The V gene's germline CDR1 is SGHTA and CDR2 FQGTGA. This CDR3 contains 17 residues. With V trimmed by 4 bases and J by 1 base, 6 bases remained unmatched. The CDR3 sequence is CASSYSGLAKNTGELFF. The CDR3 nucleotides are TGTGCCAGCAGCTACTCGGGACTAGCGAAGAACACCGGGGAGCTGTTTTTT.

The rearrangement links TRBV7-2 to TRBJ2-3; 10 bases map to TRBD2. Germline V gives CDR1 SGHTA, CDR2 FQGNSA. Trimming at V came to 5 bases and at J to 1 base, leaving 15 bases not matched to a gene. The CDR3 totals 19 residues. CDR3 bases: TGTGCCAGCAGCCCCCGGGGTAGCGGGAGGCGGCGGGGCACAGATACGCAGTATTTT. Protein product: CASSPRGSGRRRGTDTQYF.

V is TRBV29-1 and J is TRBJ1-1; possibly TRBD1 for D (5 bases). Trimming removed 2 bases from V and 0 bases from J, with 7 bases in between. The V gene's germline CDR1 is SQVTM and CDR2 ANQGSEA. The CDR3 runs to 13 residues. CDR3 sequence: CSVERQMNTEAFF. Here the CDR3 DNA reads TGCAGCGTTGAAAGACAGATGAACACTGAAGCTTTCTTT.

The DNA of the CDR3 is TGTGCCAGCAGTCTGACAGCTAACTATGGCTACACCTTC. Its protein product is CASSLTANYGYTF. The J gene is TRBJ1-2, the V gene TRBV6-6, with D possibly TRBD1 on 5 matching bases. The CDR3 has 13 amino acids. Germline loops: CDR1 MNHNY, CDR2 SVGAGI (reference sequence). The ends were cut back, 5 bases at V and 0 bases at J, with 7 bases in the middle.

The rearrangement joins TRBV19 to TRBJ1-1, with D possibly being TRBD1 (6 bases). The germline V and J ends were trimmed by 9 bases and 4 bases, with 24 bases remaining between them. This CDR3 is built from 16 residues. Germline CDR1 LNHDA, CDR2 SQIVND (reference sequence). The CDR3 nucleotides are TGTGCCAGCAGTTCCCGTGATGGCAGGGGTGGCACTGAAGCTTTCTTT. Translating it yields CASSSRDGRGGTEAFF.

The CDR3 coding sequence is TGTGCCAGCAGTTGGGGACCGCATCAGCCCCAGCATTTT. It translates to CASSWGPHQPQHF. The chain employs TRBV28 and TRBJ1-5, with D possibly being TRBD1 (5 bases). In germline, CDR1 is MDHEN, CDR2 SYDVKM. This CDR3 comprises 13 residues. V was cut by 4 bases and J by 5 bases, with 9 bases left in between. Filled out from reference TRBV28 and TRBJ1-5, the complete variable domain reads DVKVTQSSRYLVKRTGEKVFLECVQDMDHENMFWYRQDPGLGLRLIYFSYDVKMKEKGDIPEGYSVSREKKERFSLILESASTNQTSMYLCASSWGPHQPQHFGDGTRLSIL.

The chain employs TRBV5-1 and TRBJ2-5; the match to TRBD2 covers 10 bases. This CDR3 is built from 15 residues. With V trimmed by 6 bases and J by 5 bases, 10 bases remained unmatched. Germline CDR1 SGHRS, CDR2 YFSETQ. This CDR3 reads CASTGIAGGGETQYF. The CDR3 DNA follows: TGCGCCAGCACCGGGATAGCGGGAGGTGGTGAGACCCAGTACTTC.

V usage is TRBV5-8 and J usage is TRBJ1-6; D call uncertain. There are 14 residues in the CDR3. The V and J ends lost 4 bases and 7 bases respectively, with 12 bases between them. From germline, CDR1 is SGHTS and CDR2 YDEGEE. This CDR3 reads CASSPSRRNSPLHF. CDR3 coding DNA: TGTGCCAGCAGCCCCTCCCGCCGGAATTCACCCCTCCACTTT.